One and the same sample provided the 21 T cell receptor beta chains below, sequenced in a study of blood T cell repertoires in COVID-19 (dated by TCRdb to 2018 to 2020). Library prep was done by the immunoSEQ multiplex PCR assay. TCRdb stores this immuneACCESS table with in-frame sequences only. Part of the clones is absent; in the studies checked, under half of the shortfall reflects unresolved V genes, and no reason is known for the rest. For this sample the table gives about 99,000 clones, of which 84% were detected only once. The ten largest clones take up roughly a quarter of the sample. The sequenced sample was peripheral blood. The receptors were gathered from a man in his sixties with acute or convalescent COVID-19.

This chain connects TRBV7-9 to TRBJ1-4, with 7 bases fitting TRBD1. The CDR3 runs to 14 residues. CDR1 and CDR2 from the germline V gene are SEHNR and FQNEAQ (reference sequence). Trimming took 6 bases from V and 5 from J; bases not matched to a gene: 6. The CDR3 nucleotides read TGTGCCAGCAGTGAGGGGGCTTCGAATGAAAAACTGTTTTTT. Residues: CASSEGASNEKLFF.

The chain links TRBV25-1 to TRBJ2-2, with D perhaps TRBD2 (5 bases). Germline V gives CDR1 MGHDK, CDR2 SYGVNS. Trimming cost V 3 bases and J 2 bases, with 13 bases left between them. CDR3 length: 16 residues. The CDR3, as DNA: TGTGCCAGCAGTGACCCCAGGACGGGAAACACCGGGGAGCTGTTTTTT. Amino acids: CASSDPRTGNTGELFF.

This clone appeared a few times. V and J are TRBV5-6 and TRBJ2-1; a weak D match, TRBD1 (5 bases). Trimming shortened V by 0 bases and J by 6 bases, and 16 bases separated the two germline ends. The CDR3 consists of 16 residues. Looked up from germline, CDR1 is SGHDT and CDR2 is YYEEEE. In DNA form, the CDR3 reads TGTGCCAGCAGCTTGGGTCCAGGGCCCCCCCTCAATGAGCAGTTCTTC. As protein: CASSLGPGPPLNEQFF. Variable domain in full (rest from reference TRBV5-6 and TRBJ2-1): DAGVTQSPTHLIKTRGQQVTLRCSPKSGHDTVSWYQQALGQGPQFIFQYYEEEERQRGNFPDRFSGHQFPNYSSELNVNALLLGDSALYLCASSLGPGPPLNEQFFGPGTRLTVL.

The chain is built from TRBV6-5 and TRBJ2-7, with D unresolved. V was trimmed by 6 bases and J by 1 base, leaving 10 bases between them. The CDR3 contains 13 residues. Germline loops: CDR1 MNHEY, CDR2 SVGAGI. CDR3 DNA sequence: TGTGCCAGCAGAAGCATACCTTCCTACGAGCAGTACTTC. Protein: CASRSIPSYEQYF.

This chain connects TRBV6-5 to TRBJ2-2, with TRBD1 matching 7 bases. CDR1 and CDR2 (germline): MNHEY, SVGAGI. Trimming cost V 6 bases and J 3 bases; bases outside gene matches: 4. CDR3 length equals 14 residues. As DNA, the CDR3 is TGTGCCAGCAGGAAGGGGACAGACACCGGGGAGCTGTTTTTT. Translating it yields CASRKGTDTGELFF.

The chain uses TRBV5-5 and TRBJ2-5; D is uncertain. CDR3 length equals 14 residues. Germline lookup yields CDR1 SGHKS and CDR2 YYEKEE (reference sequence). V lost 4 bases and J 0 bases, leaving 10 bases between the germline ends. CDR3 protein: CASSQDINQETQYF. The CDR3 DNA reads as TGTGCCAGCAGCCAAGACATCAACCAAGAGACCCAGTACTTC.

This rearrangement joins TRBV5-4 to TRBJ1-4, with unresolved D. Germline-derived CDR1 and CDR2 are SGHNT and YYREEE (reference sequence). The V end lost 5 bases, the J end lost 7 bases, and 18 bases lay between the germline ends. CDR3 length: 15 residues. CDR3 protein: CASSSPGIVGEKLFF. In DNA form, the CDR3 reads TGTGCCAGCAGTTCGCCGGGAATCGTCGGTGAAAAACTGTTTTTT.

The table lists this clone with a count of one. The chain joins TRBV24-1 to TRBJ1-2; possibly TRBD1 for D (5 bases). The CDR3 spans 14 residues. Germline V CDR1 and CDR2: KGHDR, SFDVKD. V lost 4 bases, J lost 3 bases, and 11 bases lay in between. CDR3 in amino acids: CATSDSGRDYGYTF. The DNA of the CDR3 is TGTGCCACCAGTGACTCCGGCAGGGACTATGGCTACACCTTC.

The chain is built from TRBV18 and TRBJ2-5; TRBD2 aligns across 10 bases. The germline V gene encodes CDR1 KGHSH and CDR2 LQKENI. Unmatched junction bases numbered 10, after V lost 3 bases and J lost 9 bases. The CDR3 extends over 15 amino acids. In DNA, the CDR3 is TGTGCCAGCTCACCGGGACTAGCGCGAGAAGTGGCCCAGTACTTC. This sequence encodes CASSPGLAREVAQYF.

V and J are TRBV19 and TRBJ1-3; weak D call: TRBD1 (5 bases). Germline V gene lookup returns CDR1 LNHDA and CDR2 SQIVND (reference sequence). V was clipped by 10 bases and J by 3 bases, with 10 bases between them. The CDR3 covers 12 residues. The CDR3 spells CATGRGGNTIYF. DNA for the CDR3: TGTGCCACCGGGAGGGGTGGAAACACCATATATTTT. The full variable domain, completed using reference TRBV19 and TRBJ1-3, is DGGITQSPKYLFRKEGQNVTLSCEQNLNHDAMYWYRQDPGQGLRLIYYSQIVNDFQKGDIAEGYSVSREKKESFPLTVTSAQKNPTAFYLCATGRGGNTIYFGEGSWLTVV.

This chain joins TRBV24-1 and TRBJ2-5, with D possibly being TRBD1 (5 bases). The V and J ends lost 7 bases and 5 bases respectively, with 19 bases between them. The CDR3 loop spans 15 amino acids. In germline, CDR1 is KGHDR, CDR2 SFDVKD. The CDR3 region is CATSPSIQGRETQYF. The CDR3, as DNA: TGTGCCACCAGCCCTTCGATCCAGGGCCGGGAGACCCAGTACTTC.

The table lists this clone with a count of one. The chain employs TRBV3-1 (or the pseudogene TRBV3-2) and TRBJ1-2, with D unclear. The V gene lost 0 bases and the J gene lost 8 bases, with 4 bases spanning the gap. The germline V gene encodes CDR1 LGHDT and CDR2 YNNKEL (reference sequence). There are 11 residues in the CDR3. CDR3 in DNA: TGTGCCAGCAGCCAAGATCGGGGCTACACCTTC. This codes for CASSQDRGYTF.

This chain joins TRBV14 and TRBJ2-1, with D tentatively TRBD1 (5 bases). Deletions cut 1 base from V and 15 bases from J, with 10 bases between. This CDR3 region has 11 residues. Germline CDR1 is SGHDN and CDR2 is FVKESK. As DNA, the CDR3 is TGTGCCAGCAGCCAAGGCTGGGGCCGGTTCTTC. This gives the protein CASSQGWGRFF.

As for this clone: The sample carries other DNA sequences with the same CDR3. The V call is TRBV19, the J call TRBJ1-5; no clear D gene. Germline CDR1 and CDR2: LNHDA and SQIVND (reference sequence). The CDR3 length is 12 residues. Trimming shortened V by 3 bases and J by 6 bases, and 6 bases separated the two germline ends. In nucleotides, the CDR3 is TGTGCCAGTAGTATGGGAGGTCAGCCCCAGCATTTT. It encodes CASSMGGQPQHF.

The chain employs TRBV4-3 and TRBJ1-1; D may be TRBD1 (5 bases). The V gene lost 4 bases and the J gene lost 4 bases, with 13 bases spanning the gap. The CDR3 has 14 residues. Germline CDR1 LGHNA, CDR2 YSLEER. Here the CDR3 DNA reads TGCGCCAGCAGCCCCTTGGCAGGGCCCACTGAAGCTTTCTTT. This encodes CASSPLAGPTEAFF.

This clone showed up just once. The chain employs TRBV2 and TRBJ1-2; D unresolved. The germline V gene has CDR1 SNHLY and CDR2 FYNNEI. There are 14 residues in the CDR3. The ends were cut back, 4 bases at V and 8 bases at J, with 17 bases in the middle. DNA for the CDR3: TGTGCCAGCAGTGTTGTCAGTCCTAGAGGCGGCTACACCTTC. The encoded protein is CASSVVSPRGGYTF.

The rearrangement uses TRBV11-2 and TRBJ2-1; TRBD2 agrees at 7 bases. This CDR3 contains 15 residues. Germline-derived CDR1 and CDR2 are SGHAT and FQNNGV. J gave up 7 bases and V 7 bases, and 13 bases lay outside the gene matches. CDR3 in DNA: TGTGCCAGCACCAAAAGCCGGGGACTACTAAATGAGCAGTTCTTC. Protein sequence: CASTKSRGLLNEQFF.

CDR3 DNA sequence: TGTGCCAGCAGCTTAGGCCTAGGACAGCCCTTCGGGGATACGCAGTATTTT. It translates to CASSLGLGQPFGDTQYF. V usage is TRBV13 and J usage is TRBJ2-3; D possibly corresponds to TRBD1 (6 bases). The CDR3 extends over 17 amino acids. Germline assignment: CDR1 PRHDT and CDR2 FYEKMQ (reference sequence). With 0 bases removed from V and 6 bases from J, the gap between germline ends came to 19 bases.

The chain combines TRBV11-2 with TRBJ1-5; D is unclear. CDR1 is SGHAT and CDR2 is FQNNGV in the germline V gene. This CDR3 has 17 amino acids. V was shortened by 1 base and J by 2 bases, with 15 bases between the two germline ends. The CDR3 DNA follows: TGTGCCAGCAGCTTAGGGAAAGGGAGGGTCGGCAATCAGCCCCAGCATTTT. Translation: CASSLGKGRVGNQPQHF.

The CDR3 here is CASRRNVDRYQPQHF. CDR3 DNA: TGTGCCAGTAGGAGGAACGTAGACAGATATCAGCCCCAGCATTTT. J is TRBJ1-5 and V is TRBV19; perhaps TRBD1 as D (5 bases). CDR1 is LNHDA and CDR2 is SQIVND in the germline V gene (reference sequence). This CDR3 has 15 amino acids. V dropped 6 bases and J dropped 5 bases, with 17 bases sitting between them.

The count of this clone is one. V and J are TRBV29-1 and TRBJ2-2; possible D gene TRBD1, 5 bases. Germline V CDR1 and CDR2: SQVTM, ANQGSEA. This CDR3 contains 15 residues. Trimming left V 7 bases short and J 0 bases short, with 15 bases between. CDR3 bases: TGCAGCGCCCGACCTGACAGAACGAACACCGGGGAGCTGTTTTTT. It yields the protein CSARPDRTNTGELFF.